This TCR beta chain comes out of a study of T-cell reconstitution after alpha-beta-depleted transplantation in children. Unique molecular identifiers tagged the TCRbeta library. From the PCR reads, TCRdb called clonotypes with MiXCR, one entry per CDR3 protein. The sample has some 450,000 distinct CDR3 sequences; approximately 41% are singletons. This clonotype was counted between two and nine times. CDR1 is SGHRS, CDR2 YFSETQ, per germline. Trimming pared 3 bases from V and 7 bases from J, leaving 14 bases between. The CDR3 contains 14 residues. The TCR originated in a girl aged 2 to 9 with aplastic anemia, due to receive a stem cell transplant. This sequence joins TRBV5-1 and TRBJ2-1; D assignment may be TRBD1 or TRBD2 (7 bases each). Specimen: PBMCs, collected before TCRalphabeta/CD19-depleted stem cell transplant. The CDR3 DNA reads TGCGCCAGCAGCTGGGAGGGGGCGGGGAATGAGCAGTTCTTC. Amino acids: CASSWEGAGNEQFF.